This entry describes one TCR beta chain. No cognate antigen has been identified for it. Per-nucleotide qualities are absent, and no much larger clonotype sits a single base away. The data stem from a study of T cells after posttransplantation cyclophosphamide listed by TCRdb under 2016. Background on the whole study: Using TRB sequencing, the study followed how the T cell repertoire reconstituted after myeloablative bone marrow transplantation in which posttransplantation cyclophosphamide served as GVHD prophylaxis. In 3 patients, up to roughly 3 additional blood samples taken between 2 and 5.2 years after transplant also underwent TRB sequencing, as did pretransplant blood from a handful of patients. TRA and TRB clonality were tightly correlated in 9 or 10 samples, so subsequent TCR analyses focused on TRB only. Public TRB sequences were searched against a database of over 3,500 sequences associated with responses to pathogens, tumor antigens, self-antigens and alloantigens. Blood from all 35 or so PTCy patients with 1-year posttransplant specimens was subjected to TRB sequencing. Samples from 30 to 35 PTCy-treated patients, along with samples from roughly 15 of their related bone marrow donors, underwent antigen receptor sequencing. The full study reports these points: The TRB repertoires of T cells infiltrating skin or the GI tract showed only limited overlap with the TRB repertoires found in blood. Across more than 40 patients, TRB clonality was highly associated with recipient CMV seropositivity and CMV reactivation, and diversity in PTCy patients was similar to diversity in CNI/methotrexate controls. Donor-recipient similarity was low at 1-2 months but rose over the first year, and later blood repertoires were often dominated by donor CD8+ memory clones.

From V the trimming removes 2 bases and from J it removes 13 bases, while the gene matches leave 9 bases of the junction unaccounted for. Reading the germline V gene (reference sequence) gives CDR1 SGHNT and CDR2 YYREEE. Inclusive of the bounding cysteine and phenylalanine, the CDR3 is 12 residues long. The kept DNA is CDR3 alone, 36 bases in frame from the first base. Naive T cells were defined as viable CD3+CD4+ or CD3+CD8+ cells that were CCR7+CD45RA+CD45RO-CD95-CD27+CD28+. Peripheral blood samples were provided by related bone marrow donors on the day of marrow donation. Peripheral blood and bone marrow mononuclear cells were isolated by Ficoll-Hypaque density centrifugation and cryopreserved. FACS on a FACSAria II was used to sort CD4+ and CD8+ T cells, including the naive and memory subsets. Genomic DNA was used for TRB sequencing, which was performed with the immunoSEQ assay at survey resolution or with the hsTCRB kit. Per the source publication's procedure: The immunoSEQ software handled the initial read processing, while the LymphoSeq R package was used for the repertoire analyses. For each TRB dataset, clonality was calculated as 1 minus normalized Shannon entropy, and the Gini coefficient was computed as well. Phenotypes of unsorted samples were inferred by mapping TRB sequences from sorted subsets of the recipient or donor onto unsorted samples of the same recipient. Drawn from immuneACCESS, this table holds only the in-frame rearrangements with V and J called that TCRdb kept. Clones are partly lost; checked studies trace under half to an unresolved V gene and leave the rest unexplained. The D gene and trimming were derived from the DNA, and the V and J assignments and clone size from that table. The sample data list some 30,000 clones, and roughly nine tenths of these were observed just once. Jointly, the top ten make up around 0.1% of the sample.

Rearrangement joined TRBV5-4 to TRBJ2-7, with 7 bases in between that match TRBD1. The sequencing sample was made of naive CD4+ T cells sorted from blood. The TCR was taken from a man aged 30 to 39 in good health and a related stem cell transplant donor. In nucleotide form, the sequence is TGTGCCAGCAGCTTCGAAACAGGGGAAATTTACTTC. Translated, it reads CASSFETGEIYF.